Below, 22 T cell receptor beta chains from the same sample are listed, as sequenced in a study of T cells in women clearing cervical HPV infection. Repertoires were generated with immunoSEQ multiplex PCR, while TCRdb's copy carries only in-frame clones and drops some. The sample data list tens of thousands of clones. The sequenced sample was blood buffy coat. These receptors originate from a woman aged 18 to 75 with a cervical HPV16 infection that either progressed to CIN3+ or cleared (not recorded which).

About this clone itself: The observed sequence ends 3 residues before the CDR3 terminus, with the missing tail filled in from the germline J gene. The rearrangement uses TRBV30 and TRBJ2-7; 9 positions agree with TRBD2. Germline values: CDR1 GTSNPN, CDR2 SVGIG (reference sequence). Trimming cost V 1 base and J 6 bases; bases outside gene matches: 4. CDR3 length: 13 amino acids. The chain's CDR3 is CAWSGSGSGEQYF. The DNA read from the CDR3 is TGTGCCTGGAGTGGTAGCGGGAGTGGCGAG.

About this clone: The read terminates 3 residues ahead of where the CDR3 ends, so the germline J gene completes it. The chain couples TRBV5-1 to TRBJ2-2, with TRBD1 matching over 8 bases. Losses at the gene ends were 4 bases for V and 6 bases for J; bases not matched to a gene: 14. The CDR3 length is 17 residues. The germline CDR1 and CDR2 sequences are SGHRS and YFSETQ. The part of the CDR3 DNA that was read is TGCGCCAGCAGCCCGCAGGTCGGACAGGGAGGCTCCGGGGAG. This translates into CASSPQVGQGGSGE. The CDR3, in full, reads CASSPQVGQGGSGELFF.

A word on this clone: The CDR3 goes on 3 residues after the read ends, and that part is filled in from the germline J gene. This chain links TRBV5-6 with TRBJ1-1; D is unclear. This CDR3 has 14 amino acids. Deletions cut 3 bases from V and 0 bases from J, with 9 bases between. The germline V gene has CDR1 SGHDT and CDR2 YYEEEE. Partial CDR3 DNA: TGTGCCAGCAGCTCGAGGGTCATGAACACTGAA. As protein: CASSSRVMNTE. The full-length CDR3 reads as CASSSRVMNTEAFF.

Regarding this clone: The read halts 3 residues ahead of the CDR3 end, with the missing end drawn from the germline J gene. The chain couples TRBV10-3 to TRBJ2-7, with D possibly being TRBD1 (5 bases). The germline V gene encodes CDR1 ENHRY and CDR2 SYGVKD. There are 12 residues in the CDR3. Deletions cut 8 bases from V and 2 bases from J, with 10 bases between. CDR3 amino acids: CAIGAGTYEQYF. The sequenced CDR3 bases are TGTGCCATCGGGGCAGGGACCTACGAG.

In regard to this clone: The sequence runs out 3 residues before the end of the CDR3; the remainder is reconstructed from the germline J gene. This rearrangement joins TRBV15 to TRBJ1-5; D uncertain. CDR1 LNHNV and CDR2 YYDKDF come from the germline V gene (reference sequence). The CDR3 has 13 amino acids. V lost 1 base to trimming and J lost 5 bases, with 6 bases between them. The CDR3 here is CATSRAVDQPQHF. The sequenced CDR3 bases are TGTGCCACCAGCAGAGCCGTCGATCAGCCC.

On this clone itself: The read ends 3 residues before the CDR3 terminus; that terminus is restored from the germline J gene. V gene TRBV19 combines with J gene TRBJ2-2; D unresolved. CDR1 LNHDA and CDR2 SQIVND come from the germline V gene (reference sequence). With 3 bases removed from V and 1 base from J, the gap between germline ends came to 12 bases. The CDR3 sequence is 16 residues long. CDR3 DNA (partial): TGTGCCAGTAGTATCTCCCCCCAGCGGAACACCGGGGAG. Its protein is CASSISPQRNTGE. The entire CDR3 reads CASSISPQRNTGELFF.

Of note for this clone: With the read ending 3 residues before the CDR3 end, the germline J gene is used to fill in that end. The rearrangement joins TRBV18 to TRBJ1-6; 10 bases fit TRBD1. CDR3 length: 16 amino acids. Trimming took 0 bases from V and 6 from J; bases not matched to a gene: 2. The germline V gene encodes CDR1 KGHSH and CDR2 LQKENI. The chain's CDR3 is CASSPPGQGPNSPLHF. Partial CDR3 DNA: TGTGCCAGCTCACCACCGGGACAGGGGCCTAATTCACCC.

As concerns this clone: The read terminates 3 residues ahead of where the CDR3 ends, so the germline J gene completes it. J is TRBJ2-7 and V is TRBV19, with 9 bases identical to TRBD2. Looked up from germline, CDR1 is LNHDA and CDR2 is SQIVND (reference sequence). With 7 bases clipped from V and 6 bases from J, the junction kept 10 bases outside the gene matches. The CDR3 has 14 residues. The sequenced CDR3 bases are TGTGCCAGTAAATTGACTAGCGGTTTAACCGAG. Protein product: CASKLTSGLTE. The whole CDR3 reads CASKLTSGLTEQYF.

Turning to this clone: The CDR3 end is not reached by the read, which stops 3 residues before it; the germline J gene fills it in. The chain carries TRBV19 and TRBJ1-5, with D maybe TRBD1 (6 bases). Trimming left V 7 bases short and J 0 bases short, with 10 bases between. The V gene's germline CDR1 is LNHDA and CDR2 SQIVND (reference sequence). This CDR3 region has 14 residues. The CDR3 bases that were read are TGTGCCAGTAACTGGGACAATAGCAATCAGCCC. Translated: CASNWDNSNQP. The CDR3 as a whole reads CASNWDNSNQPQHF.

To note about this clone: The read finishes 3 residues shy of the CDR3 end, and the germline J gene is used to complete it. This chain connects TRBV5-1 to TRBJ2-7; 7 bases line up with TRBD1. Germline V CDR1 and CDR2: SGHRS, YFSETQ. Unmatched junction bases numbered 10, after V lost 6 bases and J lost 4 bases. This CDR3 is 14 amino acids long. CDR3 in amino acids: CASNRQGSGYEQYF. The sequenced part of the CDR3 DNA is TGCGCCAGCAACAGACAGGGTTCCGGTTACGAG.

The sequenced CDR3 bases are TGTGCCAGTAGTACTAGCGGGAGGGGGGGGAATGAC. This sequence encodes CASSTSGRGGND. The CDR3 in full is CASSTSGRGGNDYTF. The chain uses TRBV19 and TRBJ1-2, with D perhaps TRBD1 (6 bases). The sequenced fragment ends 3 residues before the CDR3 boundary, so the rest is inferred from the germline J gene. The CDR3 has 15 amino acids. The germline gives CDR1 LNHDA, CDR2 SQIVND (reference sequence).

Incomplete CDR3 DNA: TGTGCCAGCAGTTTCCGGGGGTCGGAGACG. Protein product: CASSFRGSET. The whole CDR3 protein reads CASSFRGSETQYF. This chain uses TRBV12-3 or TRBV12-4 with TRBJ2-3, with TRBD2 as a possible D gene (6 bases). The read is 3 residues too short to cover the CDR3 end, so that end is filled in from the germline J gene. The CDR3 has 13 amino acids.

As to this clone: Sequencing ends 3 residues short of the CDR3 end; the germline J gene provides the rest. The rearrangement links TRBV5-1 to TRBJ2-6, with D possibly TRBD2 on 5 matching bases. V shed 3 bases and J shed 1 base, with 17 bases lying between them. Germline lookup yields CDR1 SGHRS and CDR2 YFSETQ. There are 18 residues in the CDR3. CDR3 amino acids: CASSYTASGGSGANVLTF. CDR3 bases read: TGCGCCAGCAGCTATACAGCCTCCGGAGGTTCTGGGGCCAACGTC.

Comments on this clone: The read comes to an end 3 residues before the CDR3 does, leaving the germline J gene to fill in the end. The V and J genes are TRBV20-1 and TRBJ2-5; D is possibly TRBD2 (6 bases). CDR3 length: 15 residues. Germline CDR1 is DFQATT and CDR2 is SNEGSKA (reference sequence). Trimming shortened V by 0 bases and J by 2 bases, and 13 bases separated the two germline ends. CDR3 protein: CSAREAGILQETQYF. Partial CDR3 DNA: TGCAGTGCTAGAGAGGCGGGGATTCTTCAAGAGACC.

The CDR3 reads CASSLAAAGSYNEQFF. Incomplete CDR3 DNA: TGTGCCAGCAGCTTAGCCGCGGCGGGGTCCTACAATGAG. The J gene is TRBJ2-1, the V gene TRBV7-2, with D perhaps matching TRBD2 (6 bases). The CDR3 goes on 3 residues after the read ends, and that part is filled in from the germline J gene. V was cut by 0 bases and J by 1 base, with 10 bases left in between. This CDR3 is built from 16 residues. Germline CDR1 and CDR2: SGHTA and FQGNSA.

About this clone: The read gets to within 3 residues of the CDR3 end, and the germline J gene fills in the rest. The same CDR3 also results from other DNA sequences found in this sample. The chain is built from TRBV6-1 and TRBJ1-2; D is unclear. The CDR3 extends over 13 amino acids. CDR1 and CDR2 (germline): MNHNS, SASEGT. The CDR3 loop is CASSEASGVGYTF. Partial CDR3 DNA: TGTGCCAGCAGTGAAGCATCCGGGGTAGGC.

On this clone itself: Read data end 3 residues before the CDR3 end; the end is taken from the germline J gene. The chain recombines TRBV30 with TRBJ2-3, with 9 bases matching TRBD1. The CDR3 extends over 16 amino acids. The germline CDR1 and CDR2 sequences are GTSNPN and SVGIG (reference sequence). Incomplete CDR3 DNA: TGTGCCTGGTCTAGTCCGGGACAGGGTCTGAGAGGGGCG. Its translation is CAWSSPGQGLRGA. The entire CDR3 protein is CAWSSPGQGLRGAQYF.

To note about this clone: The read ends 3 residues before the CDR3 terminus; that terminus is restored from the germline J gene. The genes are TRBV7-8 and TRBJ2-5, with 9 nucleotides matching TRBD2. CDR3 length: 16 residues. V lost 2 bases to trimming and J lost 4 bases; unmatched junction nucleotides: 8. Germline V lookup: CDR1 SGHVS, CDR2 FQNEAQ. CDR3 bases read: TGTGCCAGCAGCTTAAGAAGCGGGGGGAAAGCAGAGACC. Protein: CASSLRSGGKAET. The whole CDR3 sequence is CASSLRSGGKAETQYF.

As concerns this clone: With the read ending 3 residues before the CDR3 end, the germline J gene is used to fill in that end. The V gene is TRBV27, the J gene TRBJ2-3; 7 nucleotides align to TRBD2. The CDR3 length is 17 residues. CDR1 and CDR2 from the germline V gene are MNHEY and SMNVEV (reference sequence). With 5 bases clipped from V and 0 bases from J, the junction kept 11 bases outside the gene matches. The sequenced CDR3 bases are TGTGCCAGCAGTCCCTCAAGACTAGCCCCTAGCACAGATACG. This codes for CASSPSRLAPSTDT. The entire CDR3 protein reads CASSPSRLAPSTDTQYF.

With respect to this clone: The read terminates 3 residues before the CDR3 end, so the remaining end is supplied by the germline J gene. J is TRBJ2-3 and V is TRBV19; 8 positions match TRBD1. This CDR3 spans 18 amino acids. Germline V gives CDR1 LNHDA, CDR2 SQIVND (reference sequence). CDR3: CASSIAPRQGPSNQPQYF. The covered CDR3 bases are TGTGCCAGTAGTATAGCCCCCAGACAGGGGCCGAGCAATCAGCCG.

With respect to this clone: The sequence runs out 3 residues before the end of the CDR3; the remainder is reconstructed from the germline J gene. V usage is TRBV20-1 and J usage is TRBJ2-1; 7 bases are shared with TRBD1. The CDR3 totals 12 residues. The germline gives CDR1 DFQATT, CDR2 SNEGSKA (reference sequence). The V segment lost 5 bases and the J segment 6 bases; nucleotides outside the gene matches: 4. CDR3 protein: CSALGQINEQFF. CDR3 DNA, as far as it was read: TGCAGTGCTTTGGGACAGATCAATGAG.

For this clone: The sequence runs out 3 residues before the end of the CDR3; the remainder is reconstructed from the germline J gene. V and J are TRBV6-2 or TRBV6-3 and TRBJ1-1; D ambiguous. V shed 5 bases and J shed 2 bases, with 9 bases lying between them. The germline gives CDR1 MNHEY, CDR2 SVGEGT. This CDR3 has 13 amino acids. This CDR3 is CASSAHSNTEAFF. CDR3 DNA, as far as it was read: TGTGCCAGCAGTGCCCACAGTAACACTGAA.